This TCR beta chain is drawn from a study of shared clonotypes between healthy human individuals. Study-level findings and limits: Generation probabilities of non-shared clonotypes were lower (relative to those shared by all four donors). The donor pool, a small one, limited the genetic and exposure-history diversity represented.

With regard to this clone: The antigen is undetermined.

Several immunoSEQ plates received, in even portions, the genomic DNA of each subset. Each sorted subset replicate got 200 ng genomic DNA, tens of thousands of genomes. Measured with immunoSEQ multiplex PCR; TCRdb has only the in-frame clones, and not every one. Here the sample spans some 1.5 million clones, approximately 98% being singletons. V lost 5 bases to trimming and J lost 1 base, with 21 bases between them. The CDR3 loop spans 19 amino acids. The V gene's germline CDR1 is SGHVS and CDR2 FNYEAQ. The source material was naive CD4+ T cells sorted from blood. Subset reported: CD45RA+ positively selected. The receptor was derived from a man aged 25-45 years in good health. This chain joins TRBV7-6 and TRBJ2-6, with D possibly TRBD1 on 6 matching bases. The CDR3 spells CASSRSRGSASSGANVLTF. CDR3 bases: TGTGCCAGCAGCCGGAGCAGGGGCTCCGCCTCTTCTGGGGCCAACGTCCTGACTTTC.